The 31 T cell receptor beta chains reported below all come from one sample, sequenced in a study of cytomegalovirus exposure and HLA in healthy donors. The PCR used 60 Vbeta and 13 Jbeta primers. The assay was immunoSEQ multiplex PCR, and TCRdb's table has in-frame clones only and misses some. The specimen's table records around 100,000 clones. The sample consisted of PBMCs. Receptor source: a young man in good health and CMV-seronegative.

The V gene is TRBV11-2, the J gene TRBJ2-5; no clear D gene. This CDR3 spans 14 amino acids. The ends were cut back, 4 bases at V and 5 bases at J, with 14 bases in the middle. Germline CDR1 reads SGHAT; CDR2 reads FQNNGV. The CDR3 is CASSSLSFWETQYF. The CDR3 region has the DNA TGTGCCAGCAGCTCCCTGAGTTTCTGGGAGACCCAGTACTTC.

The chain couples TRBV29-1 to TRBJ1-6; D gene ambiguous. This CDR3 contains 19 residues. CDR1 and CDR2 from the germline V gene are SQVTM and ANQGSEA. The V end was cut by 6 bases, the J end by 1 base, with 25 bases between. This CDR3 reads CSVPRCGLTGRSYNSPLHF. The CDR3 DNA is TGCAGCGTCCCTCGGTGCGGCCTTACCGGTAGGTCCTATAATTCACCCCTCCACTTT.

This sequence joins TRBV19 and TRBJ2-7, with D hard to call. The ends were cut back, 3 bases at V and 1 base at J, with 10 bases in the middle. This CDR3 contains 14 residues. The germline V gene has CDR1 LNHDA and CDR2 SQIVND (reference sequence). The CDR3 region has the DNA TGTGCCAGTAGTATGAGCCAGGTATCCTACGAGCAGTACTTC. Protein sequence: CASSMSQVSYEQYF.

This CDR3 reads CASMFGGNTGELFF. The CDR3 region has the DNA TGTGCCAGTATGTTCGGCGGGAACACCGGGGAGCTGTTTTTT. The genes are TRBV19 and TRBJ2-2; D unclear. V lost 7 bases and J 1 base, leaving 10 bases between the germline ends. Germline-derived CDR1 and CDR2 are LNHDA and SQIVND (reference sequence). CDR3 length equals 14 residues.

This chain links TRBV19 with TRBJ1-2, with 8 positions matching TRBD1. The length of the CDR3 is 13 residues. From germline, CDR1 is LNHDA and CDR2 SQIVND (reference sequence). Trimming took 5 bases from V and 8 from J; bases not matched to a gene: 7. The CDR3 reads CASSATGVVGYTF. The CDR3 DNA sequence: TGTGCCAGTAGTGCGACAGGGGTGGTAGGCTACACCTTC.

This rearrangement joins TRBV27 to TRBJ1-1; TRBD1 matches 9 bases. This CDR3 is 12 amino acids long. Looked up from germline, CDR1 is MNHEY and CDR2 is SMNVEV (reference sequence). The CDR3 coding sequence is TGTGGAAGAGGGACAGGGTTCGCTGAAGCTTTCTTT. Protein sequence: CGRGTGFAEAFF.

V is TRBV5-4 and J is TRBJ2-3; TRBD1 might be the D (6 bases). This CDR3 contains 13 residues. V lost 9 bases, J lost 2 bases, and 13 bases lay in between. CDR1 and CDR2 (germline): SGHNT, YYREEE (reference sequence). The CDR3 here is CAKGTQNTDTQYF. The CDR3 region has the DNA TGTGCCAAAGGGACACAGAACACAGATACGCAGTATTTT. Drawing the rest from reference TRBV5-4 and TRBJ2-3, the complete variable domain is ETGVTQSPTHLIKTRGQQVTLRCSSQSGHNTVSWYQQALGQGPQFIFQYYREEENGRGNFPPRFSGLQFPNYSSELNVNALELDDSALYLCAKGTQNTDTQYFGPGTRLTVL.

The chain couples TRBV7-7 to TRBJ2-1; 10 bases agree with TRBD2. Germline V gene lookup returns CDR1 SSHAT and CDR2 FNYEAQ (reference sequence). This CDR3 contains 14 residues. V lost 3 bases to trimming and J lost 8 bases; unmatched junction nucleotides: 4. Here the CDR3 DNA reads TGTGCCAGCAGCTTTGGAGCGGGGGGGCATGAGCAGTTCTTC. Protein sequence: CASSFGAGGHEQFF.

The chain combines TRBV5-1 with TRBJ1-1; D call uncertain. The germline V and J ends were trimmed by 4 bases and 0 bases, with 7 bases remaining between them. Germline assignment: CDR1 SGHRS and CDR2 YFSETQ. The CDR3 runs 13 residues. This CDR3 reads CASSAGVNTEAFF. As DNA, the CDR3 is TGCGCCAGCAGCGCCGGAGTGAACACTGAAGCTTTCTTT.

Note on this clone: One junction end disagrees with the germline gene, perhaps due to a read error. This chain connects TRBV6-5 to TRBJ2-3; 7 bases are shared with TRBD1. The CDR3 extends over 15 amino acids. Germline loops: CDR1 MNHEY, CDR2 SVGAGI. DNA of the CDR3: TGTGCCAGCAGCCATAGACAGGGTATCACACATACGCAGTATTTT. It yields the protein CASSHRQGITHTQYF.

The chain has TRBV7-2 and TRBJ2-7, with D tentatively TRBD2 (5 bases). Germline-derived CDR1 and CDR2 are SGHTA and FQGNSA. The CDR3 sequence is 14 residues long. Trimming removed 2 bases from V and 2 bases from J, with 10 bases in between. The CDR3 sequence: CASSLRGNAYEQYF. In nucleotides, the CDR3 is TGTGCCAGCAGCTTACGAGGGAACGCCTACGAGCAGTACTTC.

The chain uses TRBV10-3 and TRBJ2-1; 9 positions agree with TRBD2. CDR3 length: 15 residues. CDR1 is ENHRY and CDR2 is SYGVKD in the germline V gene. V dropped 6 bases and J dropped 8; count of bases not matched to a gene: 11. This CDR3 is CAISASGLAGYEQFF. CDR3 sequence (DNA): TGTGCCATCAGCGCTTCGGGACTAGCCGGCTATGAGCAGTTCTTC.

The chain recombines TRBV2 with TRBJ2-7, with D maybe TRBD1 (5 bases). Trimming stripped 7 bases from V and 3 bases from J, with 10 bases between. From germline, CDR1 is SNHLY and CDR2 FYNNEI. The CDR3 is 12 amino acids. The CDR3 loop is CASNQGFYEQYF. The CDR3 coding sequence is TGTGCCAGCAATCAGGGCTTCTACGAGCAGTACTTC.

The chain couples TRBV7-2 to TRBJ2-5; 10 positions match TRBD2. Trimming took 6 bases from V and 4 from J; bases not matched to a gene: 8. The CDR3 spans 15 residues. Germline CDR1 is SGHTA and CDR2 is FQGNSA. In DNA form, the CDR3 reads TGTGCCAGCAGTCATCAGCGGGGGGGCGGAGAGACCCAGTACTTC. Protein sequence: CASSHQRGGGETQYF.

J is TRBJ2-3 and V is TRBV6-7; D may be TRBD2 (5 bases). TRBV6-7 is an open reading frame whose function is uncertain. CDR3 length: 12 amino acids. V dropped 2 bases and J dropped 5 bases, with 5 bases sitting between them. The CDR3 spells CASSYGRDTQYF. CDR3 nucleotide sequence: TGTGCCAGCAGTTACGGGAGAGATACGCAGTATTTT.

This sequence joins TRBV18 and TRBJ1-1; possibly TRBD1 for D (5 bases). With 4 bases removed from V and 1 base from J, the gap between germline ends came to 10 bases. The CDR3 contains 14 residues. Germline V gene lookup returns CDR1 KGHSH and CDR2 LQKENI. The CDR3: CASSLPTENTEAFF. The CDR3 bases are TGTGCCAGCTCACTACCGACAGAGAACACTGAAGCTTTCTTT. The whole variable domain, filled in from reference TRBV18 and TRBJ1-1, reads NAGVMQNPRHLVRRRGQEARLRCSPMKGHSHVYWYRQLPEEGLKFMVYLQKENIIDESGMPKERFSAEFPKEGPSILRIQQVVRGDSAAYFCASSLPTENTEAFFGQGTRLTVV.

The chain has TRBV2 and TRBJ2-7; 8 bases align to TRBD1. The CDR3 sequence is 14 residues long. The germline V gene encodes CDR1 SNHLY and CDR2 FYNNEI. The V and J ends lost 7 bases and 6 bases, in that order; junction bases with no gene match: 11. CDR3 protein: CASNPGRGPTEQYF. CDR3 DNA: TGTGCCAGCAACCCCGGCAGGGGGCCTACCGAGCAGTACTTC.

This sequence joins TRBV18 and TRBJ1-4, with D perhaps TRBD1 (6 bases). Germline values: CDR1 KGHSH, CDR2 LQKENI. V lost 5 bases, J lost 0 bases, and 10 bases lay in between. The CDR3 is 15 residues long. CDR3 region: CASSGQLTTNEKLFF. The CDR3 nucleotides are TGTGCCAGCTCAGGACAGTTAACAACTAATGAAAAACTGTTTTTT. The whole variable domain, remainder taken from reference TRBV18 and TRBJ1-4, is NAGVMQNPRHLVRRRGQEARLRCSPMKGHSHVYWYRQLPEEGLKFMVYLQKENIIDESGMPKERFSAEFPKEGPSILRIQQVVRGDSAAYFCASSGQLTTNEKLFFGSGTQLSVL.

To note about this clone: The germline gene is not matched at one end of the junction; a read error may be the cause. The rearrangement uses TRBV6-1 and TRBJ2-1; D uncertain. Per germline, CDR1 MNHNS and CDR2 SASEGT. This CDR3 has 13 amino acids. CDR3 DNA sequence: TGTGCCAGCGGTGACCGGCAGGTCAATGAGCAGTTCTTC. Protein sequence: CASGDRQVNEQFF.

This rearrangement joins TRBV29-1 to TRBJ1-2; D uncertain. The V and J ends lost 6 bases and 2 bases respectively, with 19 bases between them. The germline V gene encodes CDR1 SQVTM and CDR2 ANQGSEA. CDR3 length equals 15 residues. The chain's CDR3 is CSVWADRSFNYGYTF. CDR3 sequence (DNA): TGCAGCGTATGGGCAGATCGCTCGTTCAACTATGGCTACACCTTC.

The chain carries TRBV7-2 and TRBJ1-1; 8 bases line up with TRBD1. V gave up 5 bases and J gave up 4 bases; unmatched junction bases: 6. The CDR3 is 14 residues long. Germline lookup yields CDR1 SGHTA and CDR2 FQGNSA. The CDR3 reads CASSRGTGLTEAFF. The CDR3 nucleotides are TGTGCCAGCAGCAGGGGGACAGGCCTCACTGAAGCTTTCTTT.

The chain is built from TRBV5-1 and TRBJ2-3; weak D call: TRBD1 (5 bases). The CDR3 runs to 16 residues. Germline V gene lookup returns CDR1 SGHRS and CDR2 YFSETQ. Trimming cost V 3 bases and J 0 bases, with 14 bases left between them. The CDR3 DNA follows: TGCGCCAGCAGCTACCTCGACAGTTCTAGCACAGATACGCAGTATTTT. It translates to CASSYLDSSSTDTQYF.

The rearrangement links TRBV6-5 to TRBJ2-7; 15 nucleotides match TRBD2. CDR1 is MNHEY and CDR2 is SVGAGI in the germline V gene. With V trimmed by 2 bases and J by 7 bases, 3 bases remained unmatched. This CDR3 region has 15 residues. CDR3 DNA: TGTGCCAGCAGTTACGGACTAGCGGGGGGGCTGGAGCAGTACTTC. This sequence encodes CASSYGLAGGLEQYF.

The chain is built from TRBV6-1 and TRBJ2-1, with D perhaps TRBD2 (6 bases). The germline V gene has CDR1 MNHNS and CDR2 SASEGT. Trimming removed 1 base at V and 4 bases at J, with 11 bases between. The CDR3 is 15 amino acids. The CDR3 spells CASSEEGLVYNEQFF. The CDR3 region has the DNA TGTGCCAGCAGTGAAGAGGGACTGGTGTACAATGAGCAGTTCTTC.

V usage is TRBV25-1 and J usage is TRBJ1-5, with 8 bases aligning to TRBD1. The CDR3 length is 16 residues. V lost 3 bases and J lost 6; bases outside the gene matches: 10. Germline-derived CDR1 and CDR2 are MGHDK and SYGVNS. The CDR3 here is CASSDSGQGRSQPQHF. CDR3 DNA: TGTGCCAGCAGTGACTCAGGACAGGGTAGGAGTCAGCCCCAGCATTTT. Drawing the rest from reference TRBV25-1 and TRBJ1-5, the complete variable domain is EADIYQTPRYLVIGTGKKITLECSQTMGHDKMYWYQQDPGMELHLIHYSYGVNSTEKGDLSSESTVSRIRTEHFPLTLESARPSHTSQYLCASSDSGQGRSQPQHFGDGTRLSIL.

V usage is TRBV7-3 and J usage is TRBJ2-2, with D possibly being TRBD2 (6 bases). The CDR3 contains 13 residues. The V gene's germline CDR1 is SGHTA and CDR2 FQGTGA. Trimming pared 3 bases from V and 5 bases from J, leaving 7 bases between. The CDR3 is CASSFAGTGELFF. In DNA form, the CDR3 reads TGTGCCAGCAGCTTCGCGGGAACCGGGGAGCTGTTTTTT. The full variable domain, in which reference TRBV7-3 and TRBJ2-2 provide the parts outside the CDR3, is GAGVSQTPSNKVTEKGKYVELRCDPISGHTALYWYRQSLGQGPEFLIYFQGTGAADDSGLPNDRFFAVRPEGSVSTLKIQRTERGDSAVYLCASSFAGTGELFFGEGSRLTVL.

The chain uses TRBV19 and TRBJ1-3, with TRBD1 matching 7 bases. This CDR3 is 15 amino acids long. J lost 3 bases, V lost 4 bases, and 6 bases had no gene match. Germline V CDR1 and CDR2: LNHDA, SQIVND (reference sequence). The DNA for the CDR3 is TGTGCCAGTAGTACCTTCACAGGGGTTGGAAACACCATATATTTT. Translating it yields CASSTFTGVGNTIYF.

V gene TRBV7-8 combines with J gene TRBJ2-7, with unresolved D. Between the trimmed V and J ends, which lost 6 bases and 0 bases, there was a span of 9 bases. Germline values: CDR1 SGHVS, CDR2 FQNEAQ. This CDR3 region has 13 residues. This CDR3 reads CASSPLSSYEQYF. CDR3 bases: TGTGCCAGCAGTCCGTTGAGCTCCTACGAGCAGTACTTC.

This rearrangement joins TRBV19 to TRBJ2-1, with 8 bases aligning to TRBD2. CDR3 length equals 13 residues. Per germline, CDR1 LNHDA and CDR2 SQIVND (reference sequence). J gave up 7 bases and V 5 bases, and 4 bases lay outside the gene matches. The CDR3 region has the DNA TGTGCCAGTAGTTTCCCTAGCGGGAATGAGCAGTTCTTC. Protein product: CASSFPSGNEQFF.

This chain joins TRBV5-1 and TRBJ2-3; 10 nucleotides align to TRBD1. The V gene's germline CDR1 is SGHRS and CDR2 YFSETQ. The CDR3 loop spans 16 amino acids. V dropped 4 bases and J dropped 2; count of bases not matched to a gene: 7. The CDR3 is CASSRRGQGTTDTQYF. The CDR3 DNA is TGCGCCAGCAGCAGGAGGGGACAGGGGACCACAGATACGCAGTATTTT.

The V call is TRBV6-5, the J call TRBJ1-4; tentatively, D is TRBD1 (6 bases). From germline, CDR1 is MNHEY and CDR2 SVGAGI. There are 12 residues in the CDR3. V was pared by 6 bases and J by 10 bases, with 12 bases between. The CDR3 nucleotides are TGTGCCAGCAGACAGGGAACGGGAAAACTGTTTTTT. Translation: CASRQGTGKLFF.